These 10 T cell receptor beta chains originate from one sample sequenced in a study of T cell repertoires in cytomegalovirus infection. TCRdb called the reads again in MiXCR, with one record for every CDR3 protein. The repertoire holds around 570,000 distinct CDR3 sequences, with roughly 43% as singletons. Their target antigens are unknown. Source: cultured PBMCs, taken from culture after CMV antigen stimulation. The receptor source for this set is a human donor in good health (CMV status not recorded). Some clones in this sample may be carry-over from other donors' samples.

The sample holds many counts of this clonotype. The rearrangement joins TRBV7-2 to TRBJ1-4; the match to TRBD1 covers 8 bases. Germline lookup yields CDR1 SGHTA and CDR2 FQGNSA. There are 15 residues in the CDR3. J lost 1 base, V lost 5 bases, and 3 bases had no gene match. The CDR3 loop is CASSADRGTNEKLFF. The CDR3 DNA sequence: TGTGCCAGCAGCGCCGACAGGGGAACTAATGAAAAACTGTTTTTT.

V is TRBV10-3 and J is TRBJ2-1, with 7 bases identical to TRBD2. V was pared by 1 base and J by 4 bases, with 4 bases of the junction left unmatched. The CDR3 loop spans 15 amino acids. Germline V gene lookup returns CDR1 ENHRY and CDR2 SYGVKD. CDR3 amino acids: CAISEFGGGYNEQFF. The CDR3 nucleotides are TGTGCCATCAGTGAGTTTGGCGGGGGTTACAATGAGCAGTTCTTC.

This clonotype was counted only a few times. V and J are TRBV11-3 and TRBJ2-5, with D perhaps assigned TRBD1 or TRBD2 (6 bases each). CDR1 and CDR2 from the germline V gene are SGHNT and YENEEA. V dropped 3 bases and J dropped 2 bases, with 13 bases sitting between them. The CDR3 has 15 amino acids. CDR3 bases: TGTGCCAGCAGCTTGGGGGGCCCCAATCAAGAGACCCAGTACTTC. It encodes CASSLGGPNQETQYF.

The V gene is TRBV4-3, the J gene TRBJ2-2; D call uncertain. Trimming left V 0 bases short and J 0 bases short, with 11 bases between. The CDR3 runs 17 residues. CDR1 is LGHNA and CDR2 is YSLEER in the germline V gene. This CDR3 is CASSQEIANANTGELFF. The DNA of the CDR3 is TGCGCCAGCAGCCAAGAAATCGCAAATGCGAACACCGGGGAGCTGTTTTTT.

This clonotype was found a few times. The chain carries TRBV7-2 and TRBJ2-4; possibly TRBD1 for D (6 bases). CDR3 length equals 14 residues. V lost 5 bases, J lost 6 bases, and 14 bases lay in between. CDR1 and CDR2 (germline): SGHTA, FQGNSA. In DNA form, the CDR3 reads TGTGCCAGCAGCAAACAGGGCCTTGGAAACATTCAGTACTTC. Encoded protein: CASSKQGLGNIQYF.

In DNA, the CDR3 is TGTGCCAGCAGCTTCGGACAGCCAACTAGCACAGATACGCAGTATTTT. This sequence encodes CASSFGQPTSTDTQYF. The V and J genes are TRBV6-1 and TRBJ2-3, with D possibly being TRBD1 (6 bases). This CDR3 is built from 16 residues. V lost 6 bases to trimming and J lost 0 bases, with 16 bases between them. The V gene's germline CDR1 is MNHNS and CDR2 SASEGT.

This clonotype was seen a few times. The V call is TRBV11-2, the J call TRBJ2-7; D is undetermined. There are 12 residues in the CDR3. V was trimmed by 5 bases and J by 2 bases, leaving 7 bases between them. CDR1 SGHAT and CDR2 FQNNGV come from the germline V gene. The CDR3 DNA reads TGTGCCAGCAGCCAGGACGCCTACGAGCAGTACTTC. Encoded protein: CASSQDAYEQYF. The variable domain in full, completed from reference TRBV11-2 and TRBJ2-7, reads EAGVAQSPRYKIIEKRQSVAFWCNPISGHATLYWYQQILGQGPKLLIQFQNNGVVDDSQLPKDRFSAERLKGVDSTLKIQPAKLEDSAVYLCASSQDAYEQYFGPGTRLTVT.

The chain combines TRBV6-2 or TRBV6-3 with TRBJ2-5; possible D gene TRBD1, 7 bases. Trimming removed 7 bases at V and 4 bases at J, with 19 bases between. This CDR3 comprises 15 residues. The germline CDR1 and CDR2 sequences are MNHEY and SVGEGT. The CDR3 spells CASTLRGAGRETQYF. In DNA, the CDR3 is TGTGCCAGCACCCTCAGGGGGGCGGGCAGAGAGACCCAGTACTTC.

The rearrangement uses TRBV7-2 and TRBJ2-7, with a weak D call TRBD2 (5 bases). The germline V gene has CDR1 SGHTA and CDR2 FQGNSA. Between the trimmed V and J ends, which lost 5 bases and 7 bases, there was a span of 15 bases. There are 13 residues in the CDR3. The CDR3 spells CASSLELEDEQYF. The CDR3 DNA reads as TGTGCCAGCAGCCTCGAACTAGAGGATGAGCAGTACTTC.

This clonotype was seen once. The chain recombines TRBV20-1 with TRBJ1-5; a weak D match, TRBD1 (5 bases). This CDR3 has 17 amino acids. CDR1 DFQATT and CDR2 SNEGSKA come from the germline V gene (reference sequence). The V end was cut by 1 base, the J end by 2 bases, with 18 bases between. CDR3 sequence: CSARAHVPGGGNQPQHF. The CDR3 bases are TGCAGTGCTAGAGCTCACGTCCCCGGGGGAGGCAATCAGCCCCAGCATTTT.